These 21 T cell receptor beta chains were all obtained from the same sample, sequenced in a study of cytomegalovirus exposure and HLA in healthy donors. Data came from immunoSEQ multiplex PCR; TCRdb stores just in-frame clones and leaves some out. The sample has about 150,000 clones, 85% to 90% seen once. Sequencing was done on a sample of PBMCs. These TCRs come from a human donor in good health.

The chain couples TRBV25-1 to TRBJ2-1; the match to TRBD2 covers 7 bases. The V gene's germline CDR1 is MGHDK and CDR2 SYGVNS. This CDR3 has 13 amino acids. V shed 6 bases and J 10 bases; nucleotides not matched to a gene: 9. The CDR3 DNA reads TGTGCCAGCAGCTCCGAGAGCGGGGCCGAGCAGTTCTTC. Amino acids: CASSSESGAEQFF.

The count of this clone is one. The V call is TRBV30, the J call TRBJ2-3; 8 bases are a match to TRBD2. The V gene's germline CDR1 is GTSNPN and CDR2 SVGIG (reference sequence). The trim removed 0 bases at V and 6 bases at J, leaving 5 bases unmatched. CDR3 length equals 14 residues. CDR3 amino acids: CAWSVGGRLDTQYF. The CDR3 nucleotides read TGTGCCTGGAGTGTTGGCGGGAGGTTGGATACGCAGTATTTT.

The gene calls are TRBV6-5 and TRBJ2-5, with 12 bases fitting TRBD2. V trimming: 6 bases; J trimming: 2 bases; junction bases outside the gene matches: 4. The germline V gene has CDR1 MNHEY and CDR2 SVGAGI. The CDR3 totals 15 residues. The CDR3 region is CASRRLAGEQETQYF. CDR3 nucleotides: TGTGCCAGCAGAAGACTAGCGGGGGAGCAAGAGACCCAGTACTTC.

The chain has TRBV5-7 and TRBJ1-2; a weak D match, TRBD1 (5 bases). Being an ORF, TRBV5-7 has a function that is uncertain. This CDR3 contains 13 residues. Trimming took off 7 bases at V and 7 bases at J, with 17 bases between the two ends. The CDR3 protein is CASARGDGVGYTF. CDR3 DNA sequence: TGTGCCAGCGCCCGGGGGGATGGGGTTGGCTACACCTTC.

Comment on this clone: This CDR3 is also generated by other DNA sequences in the sample. This chain links TRBV6-1 with TRBJ1-2; a weak D match, TRBD1 (6 bases). Germline CDR1 reads MNHNS; CDR2 reads SASEGT. V lost 3 bases and J 5 bases, leaving 7 bases between the germline ends. The CDR3 is 12 amino acids. The CDR3 region is CASSDRGYGYTF. CDR3 sequence (DNA): TGTGCCAGCAGTGACAGGGGTTATGGCTACACCTTC.

The chain employs TRBV7-9 and TRBJ2-4; TRBD2 might be the D (6 bases). CDR1 is SEHNR and CDR2 is FQNEAQ in the germline V gene (reference sequence). V gave up 3 bases and J gave up 0 bases, with 12 bases separating them. The CDR3 contains 16 residues. The CDR3 DNA reads as TGTGCCAGCAGCTTTCCCAGCGGGTTAGCCAAAAACATTCAGTACTTC. Amino acid sequence: CASSFPSGLAKNIQYF.

J is TRBJ2-7 and V is TRBV6-6, with D tentatively TRBD2 (6 bases). Trimming removed 3 bases at V and 2 bases at J, with 11 bases between. Germline V CDR1 and CDR2: MNHNY, SVGAGI (reference sequence). The CDR3 runs to 14 residues. CDR3 protein: CASSYNPGAYEQYF. The CDR3 DNA is TGTGCCAGCAGTTATAATCCGGGAGCCTACGAGCAGTACTTC.

The gene calls are TRBV28 and TRBJ1-1; possible D gene TRBD1, 6 bases. V dropped 5 bases and J dropped 6 bases, with 13 bases sitting between them. The CDR3 is 13 residues long. The germline V gene encodes CDR1 MDHEN and CDR2 SYDVKM. DNA for the CDR3: TGTGCCAGCAGTATGACAGGTTTTGCTGAAGCTTTCTTT. Translated: CASSMTGFAEAFF.

This clone was observed a single time. V usage is TRBV10-3 and J usage is TRBJ2-1; D is undetermined. Germline values: CDR1 ENHRY, CDR2 SYGVKD. The V and J ends lost 6 bases and 7 bases respectively, with 7 bases between them. This CDR3 spans 11 amino acids. The CDR3 DNA reads as TGTGCCATCAGACAGCTGAATGAGCAGTTCTTC. This sequence encodes CAIRQLNEQFF.

This clone came up once. The rearrangement joins TRBV2 to TRBJ2-5; D gene unclear. Trimming stripped 2 bases from V and 1 base from J, with 11 bases between. Germline V lookup: CDR1 SNHLY, CDR2 FYNNEI. The CDR3 consists of 15 residues. The CDR3 here is CASSEYLHSQETQYF. The CDR3 DNA is TGTGCCAGCAGTGAATATCTCCACAGCCAAGAGACCCAGTACTTC.

The chain employs TRBV7-6 and TRBJ2-2, with a possible D match to TRBD2 (5 bases). The CDR3 extends over 16 amino acids. V lost 5 bases and J 1 base, leaving 14 bases between the germline ends. The germline V gene has CDR1 SGHVS and CDR2 FNYEAQ. The CDR3, as DNA: TGTGCCAGCAGCGGGAAAGGAGGCCTGAACACCGGGGAGCTGTTTTTT. Its translation is CASSGKGGLNTGELFF.

CDR3 coding DNA: TGTGCCAGCTCACTCGAGGTTGCAACTAATGAAAAACTGTTTTTT. The encoded protein is CASSLEVATNEKLFF. The chain is built from TRBV18 and TRBJ1-4; D ambiguous. The CDR3 contains 15 residues. CDR1 and CDR2 (germline): KGHSH, LQKENI. With 4 bases removed from V and 0 bases from J, the gap between germline ends came to 9 bases.

CDR3 bases: TGTGCCAGCAGCAGGACTAGCGGGTCCTACAATGAGCAGTTCTTC. Its protein product is CASSRTSGSYNEQFF. The chain employs TRBV6-5 and TRBJ2-1; 11 bases map to TRBD2. V trimming: 6 bases; J trimming: 1 base; junction bases outside the gene matches: 2. The CDR3 loop spans 15 amino acids. The germline V gene encodes CDR1 MNHEY and CDR2 SVGAGI.

The rearrangement joins TRBV29-1 to TRBJ2-7; D perhaps matches TRBD2 (5 bases). Germline V gene data show CDR1 as SQVTM and CDR2 as ANQGSEA. This CDR3 comprises 12 residues. With 4 bases removed from V and 2 bases from J, the gap between germline ends came to 9 bases. The CDR3 sequence is CSVVGSPYEQYF. CDR3 sequence (DNA): TGCAGCGTTGTAGGGAGCCCCTACGAGCAGTACTTC.

The rearrangement joins TRBV5-4 to TRBJ1-2, with D perhaps matching TRBD1 (6 bases). Trimming pared 4 bases from V and 7 bases from J, leaving 17 bases between. CDR3 length equals 14 residues. Looked up from germline, CDR1 is SGHNT and CDR2 is YYREEE (reference sequence). The CDR3 reads CASSEGRGAGGYTF. The CDR3 coding sequence is TGTGCCAGCAGCGAGGGCAGGGGCGCGGGTGGCTACACCTTC.

The sample holds a few counts of this clone. At one end the junction does not follow the germline gene, possibly because of a read error. This rearrangement joins TRBV5-8 to TRBJ1-1; TRBD1 matches 7 bases. The CDR3 length is 14 residues. Germline CDR1 SGHTS, CDR2 YDEGEE. The CDR3 nucleotides are TGTGCCAGCAGGTTGGACAGGATAAAGGCTGAAGCTTTCTTT. It is translated as CASRLDRIKAEAFF.

The CDR3 sequence: CAISEPDTYEQYF. CDR3 nucleotides: TGTGCCATCAGTGAGCCAGACACCTACGAGCAGTACTTC. J is TRBJ2-7 and V is TRBV10-3; D is ambiguous. The CDR3 totals 13 residues. Germline-derived CDR1 and CDR2 are ENHRY and SYGVKD. V gave up 2 bases and J gave up 2 bases, with 7 bases separating them.

CDR3 sequence: CASSPTGTNTEAFF. CDR3 DNA sequence: TGTGCCAGCTCACCTACAGGGACCAACACTGAAGCTTTCTTT. This chain links TRBV18 with TRBJ1-1, with a tentative D call TRBD1 (6 bases). The length of the CDR3 is 14 residues. V was clipped by 3 bases and J by 2 bases, with 10 bases between them. CDR1 KGHSH and CDR2 LQKENI come from the germline V gene.

This chain connects TRBV5-4 to TRBJ2-3; 9 nucleotides align to TRBD2. This CDR3 spans 19 amino acids. V gave up 1 base and J gave up 2 bases; unmatched junction bases: 14. CDR1 and CDR2 from the germline V gene are SGHNT and YYREEE (reference sequence). The CDR3 DNA follows: TGTGCCAGCAGCTTGCATTGGGAACTAGCGGGTCCTCTCACAGATACGCAGTATTTT. This sequence encodes CASSLHWELAGPLTDTQYF.

The chain has TRBV6-5 and TRBJ2-1; tentatively, D is TRBD2 (6 bases). V was pared by 1 base and J by 8 bases, with 15 bases between. CDR3 size: 15 residues. CDR1 and CDR2 (germline): MNHEY, SVGAGI. CDR3 bases: TGTGCCAGCAGTTACTTCCCGGGAGTAGTCGATGAGCAGTTCTTC. Amino acids: CASSYFPGVVDEQFF.

The rearrangement joins TRBV7-8 to TRBJ2-7; 8 bases map to TRBD2. The CDR3 sequence is 14 residues long. Germline loops: CDR1 SGHVS, CDR2 FQNEAQ. With V trimmed by 5 bases and J by 7 bases, 10 bases remained unmatched. The CDR3: CASSPSGLAKEQYF. CDR3 nucleotides: TGTGCCAGCAGCCCAAGCGGACTAGCTAAAGAGCAGTACTTC.